These 26 T cell receptor beta chains originate from one sample sequenced in a study of siplizumab effects on memory and regulatory T cells (dated by TCRdb to the late 2010s). Receptor libraries were prepared by the immunoSEQ multiplex PCR assay. Not all clones reach the TCRdb copy of this immuneACCESS table, which keeps in-frame sequences only. Checked studies attribute under half of the gap to unresolved V genes and leave the rest unexplained. The table for this sample lists approximately 46,000 clones; nearly 95% of them were counted only once. The ten biggest clones cover roughly 17% of the sample. The sample comprised CD8+ T cells sorted from blood. These receptors originate from a human donor in good health.

This clone showed up just once. This sequence joins TRBV19 and TRBJ2-7, with 12 bases matching TRBD2. This CDR3 contains 14 residues. The germline V gene has CDR1 LNHDA and CDR2 SQIVND (reference sequence). Trimming at V came to 5 bases and at J to 3 bases, leaving 2 bases not matched to a gene. The CDR3 region is CASSSGLAGYEQYF. The CDR3 bases are TGTGCCAGTAGTTCGGGACTAGCGGGCTACGAGCAGTACTTC. Based on the CDR3 plus reference TRBV19 and TRBJ2-7, the full variable domain is DGGITQSPKYLFRKEGQNVTLSCEQNLNHDAMYWYRQDPGQGLRLIYYSQIVNDFQKGDIAEGYSVSREKKESFPLTVTSAQKNPTAFYLCASSSGLAGYEQYFGPGTRLTVT.

The CDR3 nucleotides read TGTGCCAGTAGTACGGGACTAGCGGGAACCTACGAGCAGTACTTC. It yields the protein CASSTGLAGTYEQYF. This chain joins TRBV19 and TRBJ2-7; 13 bases align to TRBD2. CDR3 length equals 15 residues. The V gene's germline CDR1 is LNHDA and CDR2 SQIVND (reference sequence). Trimming cost V 4 bases and J 2 bases; bases outside gene matches: 2.

The chain employs TRBV10-2 and TRBJ2-7; D gene unclear. CDR3 length: 16 residues. Trimming cost V 2 bases and J 7 bases, with 21 bases left between them. Germline V gene sequence: CDR1 WSHSY, CDR2 SAAADI. The CDR3 spells CASSEPPVPGWREQYF. CDR3 nucleotides: TGCGCCAGCAGTGAGCCTCCCGTGCCAGGATGGAGAGAGCAGTACTTC.

The chain has TRBV5-4 and TRBJ2-5; 12 positions agree with TRBD1. CDR1 is SGHNT, CDR2 YYREEE, per germline (reference sequence). J gave up 4 bases and V 3 bases, and 13 bases lay outside the gene matches. The CDR3 is 18 amino acids. The CDR3: CASSSRGDRGLQRETQYF. CDR3 DNA sequence: TGTGCCAGCAGCTCCCGGGGGGACAGGGGGCTTCAGCGAGAGACCCAGTACTTC.

The chain is built from TRBV4-1 and TRBJ2-2; D unresolved. The CDR3 sequence is 16 residues long. V shed 2 bases and J shed 6 bases, with 16 bases lying between them. CDR1 is MGHRA, CDR2 YSYEKL, per germline. CDR3 nucleotide sequence: TGCGCCAGCAGCCAACTTGACGGGCTGATGGCCGGGGAGCTGTTTTTT. It encodes CASSQLDGLMAGELFF.

V is TRBV29-1 and J is TRBJ2-5, with D possibly being TRBD1 or TRBD2 (5 bases each). This CDR3 has 14 amino acids. In germline, CDR1 is SQVTM, CDR2 ANQGSEA. Trimming stripped 2 bases from V and 2 bases from J, with 12 bases between. CDR3 nucleotide sequence: TGCAGCGTTGAAATTACGGGGCGACAAGAGACCCAGTACTTC. Amino acids: CSVEITGRQETQYF.

The J gene is TRBJ2-1, the V gene TRBV28, with D uncertain. This CDR3 has 15 amino acids. Trimming pared 8 bases from V and 3 bases from J, leaving 17 bases between. Per germline, CDR1 MDHEN and CDR2 SYDVKM. The CDR3 spells CASPSPPWRYNEQFF. CDR3 sequence (DNA): TGTGCCAGCCCATCCCCCCCCTGGCGCTACAATGAGCAGTTCTTC.

This sequence joins TRBV28 and TRBJ2-5; the D gene is possibly TRBD2 (6 bases). CDR1 and CDR2 from the germline V gene are MDHEN and SYDVKM. V dropped 8 bases and J dropped 2 bases, with 12 bases sitting between them. This CDR3 comprises 13 residues. The CDR3 DNA reads as TGTGCCAGCCGGGGGACTTGGCAAGAGACCCAGTACTTC. It is translated as CASRGTWQETQYF.

DNA for the CDR3: TGTGCCAGCAGCTTTATCGTCCCAGGGGGCTACAATGAGCAGTTCTTC. Translating it yields CASSFIVPGGYNEQFF. The chain combines TRBV7-9 with TRBJ2-1, with 7 nucleotides matching TRBD1. V lost 3 bases and J lost 3; bases outside the gene matches: 8. This CDR3 has 16 amino acids. Germline CDR1 and CDR2: SEHNR and FQNEAQ (reference sequence).

The V and J genes are TRBV29-1 and TRBJ2-7, with D unclear. The CDR3 is 16 residues long. Germline V lookup: CDR1 SQVTM, CDR2 ANQGSEA. Trimming pared 0 bases from V and 0 bases from J, leaving 15 bases between. CDR3 in DNA: TGCAGCGTTGAAGATGGGGTTAGGACCTCCTCCTACGAGCAGTACTTC. Its protein product is CSVEDGVRTSSYEQYF.

The rearrangement joins TRBV19 to TRBJ1-1; D not certain. The CDR3 runs to 12 residues. Germline CDR1 and CDR2: LNHDA and SQIVND (reference sequence). The germline V and J ends were trimmed by 7 bases and 3 bases, with 9 bases remaining between them. The CDR3 spells CASTAGDTEAFF. The CDR3, as DNA: TGTGCCAGTACCGCCGGGGACACTGAAGCTTTCTTT.

V and J are TRBV5-1 and TRBJ2-7; D gene ambiguous. Germline lookup yields CDR1 SGHRS and CDR2 YFSETQ. V lost 4 bases to trimming and J lost 2 bases, with 10 bases between them. CDR3 length: 13 amino acids. In DNA form, the CDR3 reads TGCGCCAGCAGCCTCGGACCCACCTACGAGCAGTACTTC. Translated: CASSLGPTYEQYF.

The chain links TRBV29-1 to TRBJ2-7, with D possibly TRBD1 on 5 matching bases. CDR1 SQVTM and CDR2 ANQGSEA come from the germline V gene. CDR3 length: 12 residues. V was clipped by 3 bases and J by 2 bases, with 8 bases between them. This CDR3 is CSVDSGPYEQYF. DNA of the CDR3: TGCAGCGTTGATTCAGGGCCCTACGAGCAGTACTTC.

The chain links TRBV7-9 to TRBJ2-1; 14 bases are a match to TRBD2. The germline CDR1 and CDR2 sequences are SEHNR and FQNEAQ (reference sequence). This CDR3 spans 18 amino acids. V lost 5 bases and J lost 8; bases outside the gene matches: 14. CDR3 sequence reads: CASSLDGGTSGSLDEQFF. DNA for the CDR3: TGTGCCAGCAGCCTAGACGGGGGGACTAGCGGGAGCCTTGATGAGCAGTTCTTC.

The chain is built from TRBV6-6 and TRBJ2-2; D is possibly TRBD1 or TRBD2 (5 bases each). Between the trimmed V and J ends, which lost 6 bases and 5 bases, there was a span of 10 bases. Germline V gives CDR1 MNHNY, CDR2 SVGAGI (reference sequence). The CDR3 runs to 13 residues. CDR3 bases: TGTGCCAGCAGGGGGGACGGGACCGGGGAGCTGTTTTTT. Translated, it gives CASRGDGTGELFF.

This chain uses TRBV5-6 with TRBJ1-6, with a possible D match to TRBD1 (6 bases). The CDR3 loop spans 16 amino acids. Germline V gene sequence: CDR1 SGHDT, CDR2 YYEEEE. Trimming took 0 bases from V and 9 from J, leaving 16 bases between them. CDR3 protein: CASSLVLRGRRSPLHF. DNA for the CDR3: TGTGCCAGCAGCTTGGTACTCCGGGGGCGGCGTTCACCCCTCCACTTT.

V is TRBV5-4 and J is TRBJ2-2, with a tentative D call TRBD2 (6 bases). The germline gives CDR1 SGHNT, CDR2 YYREEE (reference sequence). The CDR3 has 14 residues. V lost 1 base and J lost 4, with 8 bases in between. The CDR3 here is CASSLLGGTGELFF. In DNA form, the CDR3 reads TGTGCCAGCAGCTTGCTGGGAGGCACCGGGGAGCTGTTTTTT.

The J gene is TRBJ2-2, the V gene TRBV5-1; 14 bases fit TRBD2. This CDR3 spans 18 amino acids. After removal of 4 bases from V and 4 bases from J, the junction contained 9 bases not matched to a gene. Germline-derived CDR1 and CDR2 are SGHRS and YFSETQ. The CDR3 DNA follows: TGCGCCAGCAGCCTGGGACTAGCGGGAGTTGAACCCACCGGGGAGCTGTTTTTT. The encoded protein is CASSLGLAGVEPTGELFF.

The chain employs TRBV19 and TRBJ1-1, with D possibly being TRBD1 (5 bases). The CDR3 is made up of 12 amino acids. The V and J ends lost 3 bases and 8 bases respectively, with 10 bases between them. Germline V CDR1 and CDR2: LNHDA, SQIVND (reference sequence). As DNA, the CDR3 is TGTGCCAGTAGTATGGGGGGAACAGAAGCTTTCTTT. Its translation is CASSMGGTEAFF.

The chain links TRBV28 to TRBJ2-1, with unresolved D. V shed 7 bases and J shed 7 bases, with 8 bases lying between them. Germline CDR1 reads MDHEN; CDR2 reads SYDVKM. This CDR3 has 11 amino acids. The CDR3 DNA is TGTGCCAGCACCCCCGGGAATGAGCAGTTCTTC. Protein product: CASTPGNEQFF.

The genes are TRBV9 and TRBJ2-5, with D unresolved. The CDR3 spans 15 residues. CDR1 is SGDLS, CDR2 YYNGEE, per germline. The V end was cut by 0 bases, the J end by 2 bases, with 11 bases between. Here the CDR3 reads CASSVGRGRQETQYF. The CDR3 region has the DNA TGTGCCAGCAGCGTAGGTCGCGGCCGGCAAGAGACCCAGTACTTC.

This rearrangement joins TRBV13 to TRBJ1-2; 7 positions match TRBD1. This CDR3 spans 13 amino acids. With V trimmed by 4 bases and J by 9 bases, 8 bases remained unmatched. Germline V CDR1 and CDR2: PRHDT, FYEKMQ (reference sequence). Here the CDR3 reads CASSSGTAPSYTF. CDR3 coding DNA: TGTGCCAGCAGCTCCGGGACAGCCCCGAGCTACACCTTC.

J is TRBJ1-2 and V is TRBV6-6; a weak D match, TRBD1 (5 bases). The germline CDR1 and CDR2 sequences are MNHNY and SVGAGI (reference sequence). This CDR3 has 15 amino acids. V was clipped by 6 bases and J by 2 bases, with 16 bases between them. CDR3 sequence: CASSNWDGGNYGYTF. DNA of the CDR3: TGTGCCAGCAGCAACTGGGACGGGGGAAACTATGGCTACACCTTC.

The rearrangement joins TRBV12-5 to TRBJ2-5, with 12 bases lining up with TRBD2. J gave up 4 bases and V 5 bases, and 8 bases lay outside the gene matches. CDR3 size: 16 residues. CDR1 LGHNT and CDR2 FRNRAP come from the germline V gene. CDR3 nucleotides: TGTGCTAGTGGTCCTGGACTAGCGGGGATCGGAGAGACCCAGTACTTC. Protein product: CASGPGLAGIGETQYF.

The rearrangement links TRBV7-9 to TRBJ1-5; possible D gene TRBD1, 6 bases. Germline CDR1 is SEHNR and CDR2 is FQNEAQ (reference sequence). The CDR3 has 14 amino acids. The germline V and J ends were trimmed by 5 bases and 4 bases, with 12 bases remaining between them. This chain's CDR3 is CASSARTENQPQHF. In DNA form, the CDR3 reads TGTGCCAGCAGCGCCCGGACAGAGAATCAGCCCCAGCATTTT. Supplemented by reference TRBV7-9 and TRBJ1-5, the full variable domain reads DTGVSQNPRHKITKRGQNVTFRCDPISEHNRLYWYRQTLGQGPEFLTYFQNEAQLEKSRLLSDRFSAERPKGSFSTLEIQRTEQGDSAMYLCASSARTENQPQHFGDGTRLSIL.

The rearrangement joins TRBV19 to TRBJ1-1; D might be TRBD1 (5 bases). V was clipped by 5 bases and J by 4 bases, with 11 bases between them. The CDR3 sequence is 13 residues long. CDR1 LNHDA and CDR2 SQIVND come from the germline V gene (reference sequence). CDR3 sequence: CASSATVGTEAFF. DNA of the CDR3: TGTGCCAGTAGTGCGACAGTCGGCACTGAAGCTTTCTTT.